This T cell receptor beta chain is from a study of blood T cells in healthy people across ages. V was trimmed by 0 bases and J by 6 bases, leaving 16 bases between them. This CDR3 is built from 16 residues. CDR1 is LGHNA and CDR2 is YSLEER in the germline V gene. Then a second PCR, running roughly 7 to 11 cycles, was carried out with a sample-barcoded 5' primer and a J-beta primer mix. TCRdb reanalysed the 5' RACE reads using MiXCR and keeps one entry per CDR3 protein. Among 1.5 million to 2 million distinct CDR3 sequences, approximately 40% were seen once, and the ten largest hold roughly 23%. This receptor was obtained from a human donor in good health. Sequencing was carried out using blood. This sequence joins TRBV4-3 and TRBJ2-3; TRBD1 is a possible D gene (6 bases). The CDR3 is CASSQEPGARLDTQYF. The DNA of the CDR3 is TGCGCCAGCAGCCAAGAACCAGGGGCGAGGTTGGATACGCAGTATTTT.